This T cell receptor beta chain was documented in a study of shared clonotypes between healthy human individuals. General study points: Relative to clonotypes present in all four donors, those not shared had lower generation probabilities.

Several immunoSEQ plates held equal portions of the genomic DNA taken from each subset. TCRdb's copy holds only in-frame clones and misses some; the assay was immunoSEQ multiplex PCR. The repertoire holds hundreds of thousands of clones, roughly 98% seen once, with 0.3% in the top ten. It was CD45RO-negative cells, positively selected for CCR7, that made up naive CD8 cells, with terminally differentiated effector memory CD45RA+ cells excluded. The V gene's germline CDR1 is SGHNT and CDR2 YENEEA. The CDR3 spans 14 residues. The J segment lost 1 base and the V segment lost 1 base, leaving 0 bases of the junction unmatched. This clone was observed once. Its specificity is not known.

The chain recombines TRBV11-3 with TRBJ2-5; TRBD1 agrees at 7 bases. The specimen was naive CD8+ T cells sorted from blood. The sequence derives from a young man in good health. The CDR3 sequence is CASSLAGGQETQYF. The CDR3 nucleotides are TGTGCCAGCAGCTTAGCAGGGGGCCAAGAGACCCAGTACTTC.